This TCR beta chain is drawn from a study of regulatory T cells listed by TCRdb under 2018. Context from the whole study: T-cell receptor beta repertoires of sorted regulatory, conventional CD4+ and CD8+ T cells were compared between CD3G-deficient patients and healthy controls.

Beyond this particular receptor, the publication reports: Patient repertoires showed restricted unique TRB V-J pairs and skewed V and J gene usage, most marked in regulatory T cells. Conventional CD4+ T cells from CD3G-deficient patients were enriched for hydrophobic residues at CDR3 positions 6 and 7, suggesting more self-reactive specificities.

Compared with germline, V lacks 8 bases and J lacks 1 base; bases without a gene match: 4. The CDR3 runs 14 amino acids, cysteine and phenylalanine included. Of the read, only the CDR3 DNA is kept; its 42 bases are in frame from base 1. Sequences MNHNS (CDR1) and SASEGT (CDR2) are obtained from the germline V gene. The multiplex PCR relied on 52 forward TRBV primers and 13 reverse TRBJ primers, and amplification bias was corrected through assay-based and computational methods. Rearranged TRB loci were amplified from genomic DNA by multiplex PCR within the immunoSEQ assay. TRB amplicons were sequenced on an Illumina HiSeq platform. The paper's processing steps were these. Custom algorithms error-filtered the raw sequences and aligned them to reference gene sequences, after which the immunoSEQ online tools were used for analysis. Frequencies of productive and nonproductive TRB rearrangements were assessed among unique sequences as well as among total sequences. Assessment of potential self-reactivity relied on the hydrophobicity of positions 6 and 7 in the TRB CDR3, along with their amino acid composition. For group comparisons, t tests, Mann-Whitney tests or two-way ANOVA were performed in Prism software. The source is immuneACCESS, and TCRdb retained only in-frame sequences with V and J called. Part of the clones is not carried over; for the studies checked, unresolved V genes explain less than half of this, and the remainder is unexplained. That table is the source of V, J and clone size, and D and trimming were worked out from the DNA. This sample is represented by around 30,000 clones; nearly 95% of them were singletons. The ten largest clones add up to approximately 0.98% of the sample.

Every CD3G-deficient patient showed evidence of autoimmunity, and the autoimmunity was more severe in two of the patients. At testing, patients were between 2 and 39 years old and showed lower naive and higher memory CD4+ and CD8+ T-cell proportions. CD4+ cells were FACS-sorted into CD25-high CD127-low regulatory T cells and CD25-low CD127-high conventional CD4+ T cells. About 6 individuals with CD3G deficiency made up the patient group. An international network of physicians spanning the United States, Europe and Asia provided the patient samples and clinical data. Peripheral blood mononuclear cells were isolated by Ficoll density separation. Notes on this clone: Its antigen is still unknown. It has no much larger one-base neighbor in the sample; base qualities were not kept.

The clonotype comes from a child aged 2 to 10 with CD3G deficiency. The rearrangement combines TRBV6-1 with TRBJ2-3, with 9 bases aligning to TRBD2. The material sequenced was conventional CD4+ T cells sorted from blood. The CDR3 corresponds to CASSRTSGTDTQYF. The base sequence is TGTGCCAGCTCCCGGACTAGCGGCACAGATACGCAGTATTTT.